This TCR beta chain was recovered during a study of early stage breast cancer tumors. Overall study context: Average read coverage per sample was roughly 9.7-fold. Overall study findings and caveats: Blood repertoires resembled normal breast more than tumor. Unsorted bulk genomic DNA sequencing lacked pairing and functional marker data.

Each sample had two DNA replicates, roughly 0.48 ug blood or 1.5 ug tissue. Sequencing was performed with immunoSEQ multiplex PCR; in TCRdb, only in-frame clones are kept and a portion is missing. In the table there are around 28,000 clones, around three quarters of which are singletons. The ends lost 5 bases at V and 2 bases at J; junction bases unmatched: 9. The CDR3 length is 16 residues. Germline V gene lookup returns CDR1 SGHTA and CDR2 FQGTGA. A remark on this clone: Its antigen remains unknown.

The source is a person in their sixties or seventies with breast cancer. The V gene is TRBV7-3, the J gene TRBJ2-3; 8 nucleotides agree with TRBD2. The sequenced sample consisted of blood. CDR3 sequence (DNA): TGTGCCAGCAGCCTGGCACCGGGACTAGACACAGATACGCAGTATTTT. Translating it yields CASSLAPGLDTDTQYF. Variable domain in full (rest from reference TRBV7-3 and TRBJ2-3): GAGVSQTPSNKVTEKGKYVELRCDPISGHTALYWYRQSLGQGPEFLIYFQGTGAADDSGLPNDRFFAVRPEGSVSTLKIQRTERGDSAVYLCASSLAPGLDTDTQYFGPGTRLTVL.